One T cell receptor (beta chain) is described in this entry. Germline assignment: CDR1 LGHDT and CDR2 YNNKEL (reference sequence). The CDR3 extends over 15 amino acids. V shed 1 base and J shed 7 bases, with 11 bases lying between them. Method: immunoSEQ multiplex PCR; TCRdb's copy keeps in-frame clones and lacks some. Of around 95,000 clones in the sample, 70% to 90% are singletons; the top ten hold approximately 19%. The data derive from a study of control samples from healthy donors and cancer patients. The origin of this receptor is a man aged 30-40 years in good health. Sequences were obtained from blood. The rearrangement uses TRBV3-1 (or the pseudogene TRBV3-2) and TRBJ1-6; TRBD1 is a possible D gene (5 bases). The CDR3 DNA sequence: TGTGCCAGCAGCCAAGGGTCAGGGTGGAATTCACCCCTCCACTTT. Translated, it gives CASSQGSGWNSPLHF.